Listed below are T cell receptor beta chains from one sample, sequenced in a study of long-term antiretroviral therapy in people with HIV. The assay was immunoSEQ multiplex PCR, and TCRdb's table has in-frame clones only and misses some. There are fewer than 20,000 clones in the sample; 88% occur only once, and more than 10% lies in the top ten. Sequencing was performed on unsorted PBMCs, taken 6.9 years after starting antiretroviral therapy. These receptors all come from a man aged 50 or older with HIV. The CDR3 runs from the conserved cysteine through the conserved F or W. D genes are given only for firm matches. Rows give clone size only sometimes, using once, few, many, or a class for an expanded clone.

CDR3 protein: CASSRTAAAGVRGEQFF
CDR3 DNA: TGTGCCAGCAGTAGGACAGCGGCTGCGGGAGTGCGAGGTGAGCAGTTCTTC
J gene: TRBJ2-1
D gene: -
V gene: TRBV27
clone size: -

CDR3 protein: CASSLGRANQPQHF
CDR3 DNA: TGTGCCAGCAGTTTAGGGAGGGCAAATCAGCCCCAGCATTTT
J gene: TRBJ1-5
D gene: -
V gene: TRBV28
clone size: -

CDR3 protein: CAISDTGPGGYTF
CDR3 DNA: TGTGCCATCAGCGATACAGGGCCTGGGGGCTACACCTTC
J gene: TRBJ1-2
D gene: -
V gene: TRBV10-3
clone size: -

CDR3 protein: CASSTGNMNTEAFF
CDR3 DNA: TGTGCCAGTAGTACCGGGAACATGAACACTGAAGCTTTCTTT
J gene: TRBJ1-1
D gene: -
V gene: TRBV19
clone size: -

CDR3 protein: CAISVGTEQFF
CDR3 DNA: TGTGCCATCAGTGTGGGGACTGAGCAGTTCTTC
J gene: TRBJ2-1
D gene: -
V gene: TRBV10-3
clone size: -

CDR3 protein: CASGPGGRSSYEQYF
CDR3 DNA: TGTGCCAGCGGCCCCGGGGGACGGAGCTCCTACGAGCAGTACTTC
J gene: TRBJ2-7
D gene: -
V gene: TRBV6-5
clone size: -

CDR3 protein: CASSQGQGITYEQYF
CDR3 DNA: TGTGCCAGCAGCCAAGGACAGGGGATCACCTACGAGCAGTACTTC
J gene: TRBJ2-7
D gene: TRBD1
V gene: TRBV4-2
clone size: -

CDR3 protein: CASSDPEQLYEQYF
CDR3 DNA: TGTGCCAGCAGTGACCCGGAACAGCTCTACGAGCAGTACTTC
J gene: TRBJ2-7
D gene: -
V gene: TRBV25-1
clone size: -

CDR3 protein: CASSSSVGGGRTYEQYF
CDR3 DNA: TGCGCCAGCAGCTCCTCCGTCGGTGGGGGGCGAACCTACGAGCAGTACTTC
J gene: TRBJ2-7
D gene: -
V gene: TRBV5-1
clone size: few

CDR3 protein: CASTMGFTDTQYF
CDR3 DNA: TGCGCCAGCACCATGGGGTTCACAGATACGCAGTATTTT
J gene: TRBJ2-3
D gene: -
V gene: TRBV10-2
clone size: -

CDR3 protein: CASSAGRAYEQYF
CDR3 DNA: TGTGCCAGCAGCGCGGGAAGGGCCTACGAGCAGTACTTC
J gene: TRBJ2-7
D gene: -
V gene: TRBV7-2
clone size: -

CDR3 protein: CAVGTAPMNTEAFF
CDR3 DNA: TGTGCCGTCGGGACAGCACCAATGAACACTGAAGCTTTCTTT
J gene: TRBJ1-1
D gene: TRBD1
V gene: TRBV6-1
clone size: -

CDR3 protein: CASSSLGGYEQYF
CDR3 DNA: TGTGCCAGCTCATCCCTAGGAGGGTACGAGCAGTACTTC
J gene: TRBJ2-7
D gene: -
V gene: TRBV18
clone size: -

CDR3 protein: CASSDPHRHDEQYF
CDR3 DNA: TGTGCCAGCAGTGATCCCCACCGGCACGACGAGCAGTACTTC
J gene: TRBJ2-7
D gene: -
V gene: TRBV25-1
clone size: -

CDR3 protein: CASSGTGFVEKLFF
CDR3 DNA: TGCGCCAGCAGCGGGACAGGGTTTGTTGAAAAACTGTTTTTT
J gene: TRBJ1-4
D gene: TRBD1
V gene: TRBV5-1
clone size: -

CDR3 protein: CASSQDNVPTEAFF
CDR3 DNA: TGCGCCAGCAGCCAAGATAACGTACCCACTGAAGCTTTCTTT
J gene: TRBJ1-1
D gene: -
V gene: TRBV4-3
clone size: -

CDR3 protein: CASSPQTNPGQGGGYTF
CDR3 DNA: TGTGCCAGCAGCCCTCAAACGAATCCGGGACAGGGAGGTGGCTACACCTTC
J gene: TRBJ1-2
D gene: TRBD1
V gene: TRBV7-9
clone size: -

CDR3 protein: CASSTDRLNTEAFF
CDR3 DNA: TGCGCCAGCAGCACGGACAGGTTGAACACTGAAGCTTTCTTT
J gene: TRBJ1-1
D gene: TRBD1
V gene: TRBV5-1
clone size: -

CDR3 protein: CASSVLTDLSSGNTIYF
CDR3 DNA: TGTGCCAGCAGTGTATTAACAGACCTTAGCTCTGGAAACACCATATATTTT
J gene: TRBJ1-3
D gene: -
V gene: TRBV6-1
clone size: -

CDR3 protein: CASSTGDNQPQHF
CDR3 DNA: TGTGCCAGCAGTACAGGGGATAATCAGCCCCAGCATTTT
J gene: TRBJ1-5
D gene: TRBD1
V gene: TRBV6-4
clone size: -

CDR3 protein: CASRSRDPRSGANVLTF
CDR3 DNA: TGTGCCAGCAGGTCCCGGGACCCCAGATCTGGGGCCAACGTCCTGACTTTC
J gene: TRBJ2-6
D gene: -
V gene: TRBV2
clone size: once

CDR3 protein: CASSEDRVGQPQHF
CDR3 DNA: TGTGCCAGCAGTGAAGACAGGGTGGGTCAGCCCCAGCATTTT
J gene: TRBJ1-5
D gene: TRBD1
V gene: TRBV27
clone size: -

CDR3 protein: CASSGTGPTYEQYF
CDR3 DNA: TGCGCCAGCAGCGGGACAGGACCAACCTACGAGCAGTACTTC
J gene: TRBJ2-7
D gene: TRBD1
V gene: TRBV5-1
clone size: -